This TCR beta chain was identified in a study of read filtering for tumor transcriptome and immune sequencing. Study as a whole: Per sample, TCR-region reads ranged about 4 to 11 million by IR-seq, 85 to 1273 by RNA-seq.

The CDR3 consists of 14 residues. CDR1 and CDR2 (germline): SNHLY, FYNNEI. About this clonotype itself: An end of the junction does not agree with germline; a read error may underlie this.

Molecular barcoded adaptors covering alpha/delta and beta/gamma chains were used on about 390 ng RNA. A single record per CDR3 protein comes from TCRdb applying MiXCR to the reads. The table includes 75,000 to 95,000 distinct CDR3 sequences, 20% to 25% detected once. This clonotype was obtained from a donor at least 40 years old with multiple myeloma. Material for sequencing was a population of CD138-negative cells sorted from bone marrow. The J gene is TRBJ1-5, the V gene TRBV2; TRBD1 is a possible D gene (6 bases). In DNA form, the CDR3 reads TGTGCCAGCTGCCGGGGGGCCGGGGATCAGCCCCTGCATTTT. This gives the protein CASCRGAGDQPLHF.